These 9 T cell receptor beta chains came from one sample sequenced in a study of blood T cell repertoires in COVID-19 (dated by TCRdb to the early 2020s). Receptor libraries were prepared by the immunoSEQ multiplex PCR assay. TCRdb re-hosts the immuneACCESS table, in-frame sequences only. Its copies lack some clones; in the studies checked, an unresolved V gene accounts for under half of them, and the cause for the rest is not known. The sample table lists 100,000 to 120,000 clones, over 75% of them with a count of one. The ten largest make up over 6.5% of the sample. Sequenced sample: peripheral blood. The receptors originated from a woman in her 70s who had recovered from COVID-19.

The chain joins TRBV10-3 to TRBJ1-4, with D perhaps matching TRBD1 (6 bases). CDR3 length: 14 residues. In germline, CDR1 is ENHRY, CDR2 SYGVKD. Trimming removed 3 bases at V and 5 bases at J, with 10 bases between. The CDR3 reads CAISDSRGNEKLFF. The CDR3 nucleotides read TGTGCCATCAGTGATTCCAGGGGCAATGAAAAACTGTTTTTT.

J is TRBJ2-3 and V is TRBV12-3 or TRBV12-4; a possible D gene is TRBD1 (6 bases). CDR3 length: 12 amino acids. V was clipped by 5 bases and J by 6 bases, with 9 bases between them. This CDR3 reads CASSPQGDTQYF. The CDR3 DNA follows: TGTGCCAGCAGTCCCCAGGGGGATACGCAGTATTTT.

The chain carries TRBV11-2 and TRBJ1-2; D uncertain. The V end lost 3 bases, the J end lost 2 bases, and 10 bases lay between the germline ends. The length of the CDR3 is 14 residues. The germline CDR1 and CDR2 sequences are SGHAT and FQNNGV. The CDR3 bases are TGTGCCAGCAGCTTCTACCGGGAGAACTATGGCTACACCTTC. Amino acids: CASSFYRENYGYTF.

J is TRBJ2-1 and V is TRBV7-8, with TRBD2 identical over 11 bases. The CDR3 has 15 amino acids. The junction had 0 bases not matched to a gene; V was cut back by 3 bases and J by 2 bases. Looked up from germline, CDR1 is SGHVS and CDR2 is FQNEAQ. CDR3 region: CASSLGLAAYNEQFF. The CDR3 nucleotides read TGTGCCAGCAGCTTGGGACTAGCGGCCTACAATGAGCAGTTCTTC.

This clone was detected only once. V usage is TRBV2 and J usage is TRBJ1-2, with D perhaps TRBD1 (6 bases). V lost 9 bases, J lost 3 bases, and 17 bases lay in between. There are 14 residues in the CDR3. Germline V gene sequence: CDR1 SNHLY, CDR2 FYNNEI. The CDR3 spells CASSRLGQHYGYTF. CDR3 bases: TGTGCCAGTAGTCGCCTCGGACAGCACTATGGCTACACCTTC.

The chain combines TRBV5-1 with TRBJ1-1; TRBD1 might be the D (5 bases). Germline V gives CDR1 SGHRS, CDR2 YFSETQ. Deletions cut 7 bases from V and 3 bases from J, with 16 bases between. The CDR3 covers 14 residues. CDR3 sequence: CASGVEGIDTEAFF. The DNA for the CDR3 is TGCGCCAGCGGGGTGGAGGGGATCGACACTGAAGCTTTCTTT.

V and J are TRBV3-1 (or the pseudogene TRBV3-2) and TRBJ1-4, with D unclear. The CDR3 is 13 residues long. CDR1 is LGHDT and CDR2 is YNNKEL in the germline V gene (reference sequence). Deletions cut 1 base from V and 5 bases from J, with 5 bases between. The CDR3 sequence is CASSQALNEKLFF. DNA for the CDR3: TGTGCCAGCAGCCAAGCCTTAAATGAAAAACTGTTTTTT.

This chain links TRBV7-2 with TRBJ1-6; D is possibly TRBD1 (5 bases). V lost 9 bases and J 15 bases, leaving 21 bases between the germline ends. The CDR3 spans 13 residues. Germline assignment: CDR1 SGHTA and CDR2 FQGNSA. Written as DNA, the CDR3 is TGTGCCAGGTTCCGGGGGGGGTCGTTGGGCCTCCACTTT. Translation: CARFRGGSLGLHF.

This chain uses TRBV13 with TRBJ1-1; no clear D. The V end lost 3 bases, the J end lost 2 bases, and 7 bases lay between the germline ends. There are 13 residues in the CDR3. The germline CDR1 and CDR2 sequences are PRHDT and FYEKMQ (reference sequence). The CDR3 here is CASSFNTNTEAFF. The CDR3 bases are TGTGCCAGCAGCTTTAACACAAACACTGAAGCTTTCTTT.